This T cell receptor beta chain emerged from a study of molecular identifiers for immune sequencing clone quantification. General study points: Naive cells had under 1% of molecules in clones above 20 RNA copies, effectors over 97%.

Germline-derived CDR1 and CDR2 are SGHRS and YFSETQ. The trim removed 0 bases at V and 2 bases at J, leaving 4 bases unmatched. CDR3 length: 15 amino acids. In its sample, this clonotype was seen many times. Its target is unknown. TCRdb reprocessed the PCR reads via MiXCR and lists one record per CDR3 protein. The table records nearly 650,000 distinct CDR3 sequences, 25% of them present only once. This clonotype was sampled from a human donor in good health. Some libraries in this study had Jurkat cell RNA spiked in. The chain is built from TRBV5-1 and TRBJ1-1; 7 positions match TRBD1. The sequenced sample was naive CD8+ T cells from blood, with Jurkat cell RNA spiked in. Described subset: FACS-sorted CD8+CD4-CCR7+CD45RA+ naive T cells. The CDR3 loop reads CASSLGGQLNTEAFF. In nucleotides, the CDR3 is TGCGCCAGCAGCTTGGGGGGACAGCTCAACACTGAAGCTTTCTTT.